A single T cell receptor beta chain is shown here with its context. Its antigen is currently unknown. This sample is drawn from a study of shared clonotypes between healthy human individuals. At the level of the study: Researchers assigned three CD4 naive, three CD4 memory, two CD8 naive and one CD8 memory plate to each donor. Points from the study as a whole: Rarefaction indicated that sorted-subset sequencing remained incomplete although depth was large.

The V segment lost 6 bases and the J segment 7 bases; nucleotides outside the gene matches: 5. The CDR3 runs 13 residues. Germline CDR1 is MNHEY and CDR2 is SVGAGI. Assay used: immunoSEQ multiplex PCR; TCRdb lists only in-frame clones, some missing. The sample yields approximately 1,000,000 clones, approximately 75% seen once. Researchers partitioned CD4+ cells into CD45RA+ naive and CD45RA-negative memory subsets. This TCR derives from a young man in good health. Some clones in this sample may be carry-over from other donors' samples. This sequence joins TRBV6-5 and TRBJ1-5, with 8 nucleotides matching TRBD1. The sequencing sample was made of memory CD4+ T cells from PBMCs. Specified subset: CD45RA-negative fraction. CDR3 in DNA: TGTGCCAGCAGGACGCGACAGGGGCAGCCCCAGCATTTT. It codes for CASRTRQGQPQHF.